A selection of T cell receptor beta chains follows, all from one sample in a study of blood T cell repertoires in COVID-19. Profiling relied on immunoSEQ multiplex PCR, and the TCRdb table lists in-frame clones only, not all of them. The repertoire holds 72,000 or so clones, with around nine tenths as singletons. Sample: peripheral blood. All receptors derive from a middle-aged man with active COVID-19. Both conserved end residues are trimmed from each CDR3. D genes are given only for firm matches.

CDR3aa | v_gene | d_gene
ASSPKPGYNEQF | TRBV12-1 | NA
ASSIGEGGSYEQY | TRBV9 | TRBD2
ASSLGGTGWSSGANVLT | TRBV5-6 | TRBD1
ASSQVAAPGGELF | TRBV4-3 | NA
ASSLLGAGGEKLF | TRBV4-3 | NA
ASSYDRGQTGELF | TRBV6-2/TRBV6-3 | TRBD1
ASSPQETQY | TRBV12-3/TRBV12-4 | NA
ASSQDGTGGPDTQY | TRBV4-2 | TRBD2
ASSSRPWGTGDGYT | TRBV7-3 | TRBD1
ASSSGAGYNEKLF | TRBV5-1 | NA
ASSYTRVNTGELF | TRBV6-2/TRBV6-3 | NA
ASSIGMGLGSQPQH | TRBV7-2 | NA
ASSLIILDEQF | TRBV12-3/TRBV12-4 | NA
ASSYYRRGETQY | TRBV18 | NA
ASRKDRANTGELF | TRBV2 | TRBD1
ASSPRRTSGGVSYNEQF | TRBV21-1 | NA